These 5 T cell receptor beta chains share one sample of origin, sequenced in a study of blood T cell repertoires in COVID-19 (dated by TCRdb to the early 2020s). To prepare the library, the immunoSEQ multiplex PCR assay was applied. TCRdb provides this immuneACCESS table in a form limited to in-frame rearrangements. Some clones are lacking; in checked studies, under half of them reflect an unresolved V gene, and why the rest are absent is not known. Present in this sample are over 150,000 clones, roughly 84% of which were seen just once. The ten most abundant clones make up about 14% of the sample. The specimen sequenced was peripheral blood. The source of these receptors is a man younger than 35 with active or convalescent COVID-19.

This chain links TRBV5-1 with TRBJ1-5, with 8 bases identical to TRBD1. The CDR3 extends over 15 amino acids. The J segment lost 6 bases and the V segment lost 4 bases, leaving 9 bases of the junction unmatched. The germline CDR1 and CDR2 sequences are SGHRS and YFSETQ. This chain's CDR3 is CASSRAGGEGQPQHF. The CDR3 region has the DNA TGCGCCAGCAGCCGGGCAGGGGGCGAGGGTCAGCCCCAGCATTTT.

This rearrangement joins TRBV27 to TRBJ1-1, with TRBD1 matching 7 bases. Germline V lookup: CDR1 MNHEY, CDR2 SMNVEV (reference sequence). This CDR3 is 15 amino acids long. Unmatched junction bases numbered 7, after V lost 2 bases and J lost 4 bases. CDR3 in amino acids: CASSLAGGRGTEAFF. CDR3 DNA sequence: TGTGCCAGCAGTTTAGCAGGGGGTAGGGGCACTGAAGCTTTCTTT.

This clone was counted only a few times. This chain connects TRBV6-2 or TRBV6-3 to TRBJ1-5, with TRBD1 matching 7 bases. Per the germline V gene, CDR1 is MNHEY and CDR2 is SVGEGT. Trimming took 2 bases from V and 5 from J; bases not matched to a gene: 15. The CDR3 is 18 residues long. CDR3 protein: CASSYNLQDRVWDQPQHF. DNA of the CDR3: TGTGCCAGCAGTTACAACCTCCAAGACAGGGTATGGGATCAGCCCCAGCATTTT.

The CDR3 DNA is TGTGCCAGCAGCCGGGCGGGGGCCTACAATGAGCAGTTCTTC. Translation: CASSRAGAYNEQFF. The rearrangement links TRBV5-4 to TRBJ2-1; 7 bases are a match to TRBD2. V was pared by 4 bases and J by 2 bases, with 3 bases of the junction left unmatched. This CDR3 has 14 residues. Germline CDR1 SGHNT, CDR2 YYREEE (reference sequence).

The V gene is TRBV7-2, the J gene TRBJ1-6, with a weak D call TRBD1 (6 bases). The V gene lost 5 bases and the J gene lost 8 bases, with 19 bases spanning the gap. The germline V gene has CDR1 SGHTA and CDR2 FQGNSA. The CDR3 spans 16 residues. As DNA, the CDR3 is TGTGCCAGCAGCGGGCCACAGGGCCTGATTTATTCACCCCTCCACTTT. This codes for CASSGPQGLIYSPLHF.